This T cell receptor (beta chain) stems from a study of regulatory T cells in long-lasting Graves disease. Study outcomes and limitations: Favoring TRBV28, TRBJ1-2 and TRBJ2-5 was a feature seen in persistent disease.

This clonotype was seen more than once but under ten times. Its antigen is unknown. HTBI primers from iRepertoire and Arm-PCR of CDR3 regions yielded the TCR beta libraries. One entry per CDR3 protein, called by TCRdb with MiXCR from the multiplex PCR reads. The repertoire consists of some 430,000 distinct CDR3 sequences, with roughly 21% occurring once and the leading ten covering roughly 6.9%. This sample's time point: persistent/refractory GD, antithyroid drugs over 5 years with positive TRAb. There was RNA extracted from PBMCs, and the TCR library was made from it. Per the germline V gene, CDR1 is MNHEY and CDR2 is SVGAGI. The CDR3 is made up of 17 amino acids. V was pared by 0 bases and J by 7 bases, with 14 bases of the junction left unmatched.

This chain uses TRBV6-5 with TRBJ1-2; 7 positions agree with TRBD1. The sample was peripheral blood mononuclear cells (PBMCs), taken when the disease was refractory, from a patient treated with antithyroid drugs. The clonotype was recovered from a female donor with Graves disease. CDR3 loop: CASSYSISQGGVFGYTF. CDR3 DNA sequence: TGTGCCAGCAGTTACTCGATCTCCCAGGGGGGAGTGTTTGGCTACACCTTC.